This TCR beta chain was recorded in a study of TIL therapy for anti-PD-1-resistant metastatic lung cancer. Study details: Tumors carried a median about 1.6 non-synonymous mutations per megabase.

Deletions cut 0 bases from V and 0 bases from J, with 3 bases between. Germline assignment: CDR1 SGHRS and CDR2 YFSETQ. This CDR3 contains 13 residues. This sample's time point: pre-treatment sample, taken before nivolumab and TIL therapy. This was the immunoSEQ v3 assay. Assay used: immunoSEQ multiplex PCR; TCRdb lists only in-frame clones, some missing. This table holds tens of thousands of clones, 69% found once. The receptor comes from a person aged 25-80 years with non-small cell lung cancer. J is TRBJ1-2 and V is TRBV5-1; D gene unclear. The sequencing here drew on blood, taken at baseline. Written as DNA, the CDR3 is TGCGCCAGCAGCTTGGAGACTAACTATGGCTACACCTTC. This sequence encodes CASSLETNYGYTF. The full variable domain, completed using reference TRBV5-1 and TRBJ1-2, is KAGVTQTPRYLIKTRGQQVTLSCSPISGHRSVSWYQQTPGQGLQFLFEYFSETQRNKGNFPGRFSGRQFSNSRSEMNVSTLELGDSALYLCASSLETNYGYTFGSGTRLTVV.